This TCR beta chain was documented in a study of technical replicates of blood from a handful of donors. CDR1 WSHSY and CDR2 SAAADI come from the germline V gene. CDR3 length equals 15 residues. J lost 7 bases, V lost 6 bases, and 8 bases had no gene match. This table comes from immunoSEQ multiplex PCR, and its TCRdb copy is limited to in-frame clones, with some not included. Among 85,000 or so clones, approximately 93% were seen once, and the ten largest hold around 0.25%. The sequence came from a human donor in good health. The specimen was T cells isolated from PBMCs. V usage is TRBV10-2 and J usage is TRBJ2-1; TRBD1 agrees at 11 bases. The CDR3 sequence: CASRSGQGAWNEQFF. The CDR3 bases are TGCGCCAGCAGATCAGGACAGGGGGCTTGGAATGAGCAGTTCTTC.